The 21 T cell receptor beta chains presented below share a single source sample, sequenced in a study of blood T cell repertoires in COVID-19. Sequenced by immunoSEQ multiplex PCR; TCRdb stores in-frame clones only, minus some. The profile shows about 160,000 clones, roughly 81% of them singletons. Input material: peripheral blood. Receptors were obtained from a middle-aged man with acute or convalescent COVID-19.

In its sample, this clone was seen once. CDR3 coding DNA: TGTGCCAGCAGCCCGGGACAGGGGTTCGGTACTGAAGCTTTCTTT. It is translated as CASSPGQGFGTEAFF. The chain links TRBV7-2 to TRBJ1-1, with 10 bases identical to TRBD1. The germline V gene encodes CDR1 SGHTA and CDR2 FQGNSA. The CDR3 is 15 amino acids. With V trimmed by 5 bases and J by 5 bases, 8 bases remained unmatched.

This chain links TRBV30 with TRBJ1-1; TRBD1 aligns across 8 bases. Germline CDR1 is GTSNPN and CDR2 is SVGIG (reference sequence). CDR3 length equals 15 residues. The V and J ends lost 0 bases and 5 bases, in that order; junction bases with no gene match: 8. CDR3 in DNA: TGTGCCTGGAGTGTTCAGGGGGCGCGGGGGACTGAAGCTTTCTTT. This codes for CAWSVQGARGTEAFF.

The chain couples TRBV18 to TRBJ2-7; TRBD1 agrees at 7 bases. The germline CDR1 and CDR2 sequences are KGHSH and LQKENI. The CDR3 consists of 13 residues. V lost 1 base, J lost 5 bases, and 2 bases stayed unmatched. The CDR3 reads CASSPHRGDEQYF. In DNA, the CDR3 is TGTGCCAGCTCACCACACAGGGGTGACGAGCAGTACTTC.

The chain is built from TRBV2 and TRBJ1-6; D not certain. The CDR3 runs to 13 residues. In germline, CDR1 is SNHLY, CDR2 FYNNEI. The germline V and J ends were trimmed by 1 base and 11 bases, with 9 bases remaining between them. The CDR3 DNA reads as TGTGCCAGCAGTGAAGATGTTGGGCCACCCCTCCACTTT. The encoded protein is CASSEDVGPPLHF. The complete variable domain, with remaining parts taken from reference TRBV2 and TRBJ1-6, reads EPEVTQTPSHQVTQMGQEVILRCVPISNHLYFYWYRQILGQKVEFLVSFYNNEISEKSEIFDDQFSVERPDGSNFTLKIRSTKLEDSAMYFCASSEDVGPPLHFGNGTRLTVT.

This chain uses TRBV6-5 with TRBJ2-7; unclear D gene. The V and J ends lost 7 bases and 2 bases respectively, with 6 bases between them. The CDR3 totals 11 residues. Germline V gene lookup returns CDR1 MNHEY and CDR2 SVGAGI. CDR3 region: CASKSPYEQYF. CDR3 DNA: TGTGCCAGCAAGAGTCCCTACGAGCAGTACTTC.

The CDR3 nucleotides read TGTGCCTCTACAGGGGAGGCGGAAAAACTGTTTTTT. Translated, it gives CASTGEAEKLFF. This sequence joins TRBV7-9 and TRBJ1-4; 7 bases match TRBD1. Trimming took 11 bases from V and 8 from J; bases not matched to a gene: 8. From germline, CDR1 is SEHNR and CDR2 FQNEAQ (reference sequence). The CDR3 has 12 residues.

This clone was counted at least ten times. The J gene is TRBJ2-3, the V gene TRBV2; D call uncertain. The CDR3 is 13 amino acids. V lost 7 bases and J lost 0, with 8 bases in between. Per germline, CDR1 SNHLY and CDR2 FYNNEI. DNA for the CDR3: TGTGCCAGCAACCCTAGGAGCACAGATACGCAGTATTTT. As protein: CASNPRSTDTQYF.

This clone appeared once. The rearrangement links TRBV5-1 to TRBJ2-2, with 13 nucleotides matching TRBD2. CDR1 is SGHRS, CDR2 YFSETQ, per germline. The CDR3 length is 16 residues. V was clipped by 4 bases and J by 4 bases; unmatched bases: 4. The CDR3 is CASSPGLAGITGELFF. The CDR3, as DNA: TGCGCCAGCAGCCCGGGACTAGCGGGGATCACCGGGGAGCTGTTTTTT.

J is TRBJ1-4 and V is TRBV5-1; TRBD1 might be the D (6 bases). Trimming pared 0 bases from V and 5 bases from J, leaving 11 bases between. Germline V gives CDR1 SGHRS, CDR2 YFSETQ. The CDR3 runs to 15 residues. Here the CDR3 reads CASSLGRQGNEKLFF. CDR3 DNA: TGCGCCAGCAGCTTGGGTAGGCAGGGGAATGAAAAACTGTTTTTT.

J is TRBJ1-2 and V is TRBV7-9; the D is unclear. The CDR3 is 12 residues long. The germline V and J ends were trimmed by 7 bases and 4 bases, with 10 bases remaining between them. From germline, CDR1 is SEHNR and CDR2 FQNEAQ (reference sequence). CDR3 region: CASTPGFYGYTF. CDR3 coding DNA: TGTGCCAGCACCCCGGGGTTCTATGGCTACACCTTC.

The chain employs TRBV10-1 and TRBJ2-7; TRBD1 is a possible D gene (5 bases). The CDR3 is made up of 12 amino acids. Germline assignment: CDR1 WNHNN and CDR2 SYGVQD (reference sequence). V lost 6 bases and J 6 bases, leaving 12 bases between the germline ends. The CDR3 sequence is CASSLGAGEQYF. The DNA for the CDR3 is TGCGCCAGCAGCTTAGGGGCCGGCGAGCAGTACTTC.

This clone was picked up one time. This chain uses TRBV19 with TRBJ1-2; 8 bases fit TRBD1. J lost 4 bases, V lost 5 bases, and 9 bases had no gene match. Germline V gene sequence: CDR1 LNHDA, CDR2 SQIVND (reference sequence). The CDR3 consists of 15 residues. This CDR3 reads CASSSDRGLIYGYTF. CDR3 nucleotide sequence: TGTGCCAGTAGTTCAGACAGGGGCCTAATCTATGGCTACACCTTC.

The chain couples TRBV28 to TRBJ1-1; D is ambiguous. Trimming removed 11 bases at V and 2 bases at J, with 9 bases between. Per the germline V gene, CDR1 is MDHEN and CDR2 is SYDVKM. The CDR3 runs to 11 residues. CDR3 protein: CACYFNTEAFF. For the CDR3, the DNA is TGTGCCTGCTATTTCAACACTGAAGCTTTCTTT.

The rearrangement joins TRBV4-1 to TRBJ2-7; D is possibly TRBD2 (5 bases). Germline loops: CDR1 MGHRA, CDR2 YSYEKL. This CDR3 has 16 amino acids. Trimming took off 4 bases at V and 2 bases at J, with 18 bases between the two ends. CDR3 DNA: TGCGCCAGCAGCCTGCAATACCTCGGGGTGCCCTACGAGCAGTACTTC. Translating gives CASSLQYLGVPYEQYF.

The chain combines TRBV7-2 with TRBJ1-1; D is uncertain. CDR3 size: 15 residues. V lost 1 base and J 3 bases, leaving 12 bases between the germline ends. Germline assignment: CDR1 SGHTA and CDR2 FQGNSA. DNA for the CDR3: TGTGCCAGCAGCTTAGGGGCCTTTGATTACACTGAAGCTTTCTTT. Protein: CASSLGAFDYTEAFF.

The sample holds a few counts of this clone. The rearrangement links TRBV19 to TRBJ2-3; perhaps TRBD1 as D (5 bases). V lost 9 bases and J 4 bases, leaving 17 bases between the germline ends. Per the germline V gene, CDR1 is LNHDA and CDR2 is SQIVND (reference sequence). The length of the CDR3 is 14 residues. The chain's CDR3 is CASKGVGLADTQYF. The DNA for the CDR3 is TGTGCCAGCAAAGGGGTAGGTTTGGCAGATACGCAGTATTTT.

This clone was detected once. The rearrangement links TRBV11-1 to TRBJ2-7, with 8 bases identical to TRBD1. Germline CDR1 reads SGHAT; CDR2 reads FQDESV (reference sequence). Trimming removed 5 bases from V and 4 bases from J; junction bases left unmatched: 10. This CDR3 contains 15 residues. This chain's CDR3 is CASSKSGTGVYEQYF. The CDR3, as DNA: TGTGCCAGCAGCAAATCCGGGACAGGAGTTTACGAGCAGTACTTC. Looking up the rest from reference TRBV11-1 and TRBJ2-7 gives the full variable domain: EAEVAQSPRYKITEKSQAVAFWCDPISGHATLYWYRQILGQGPELLVQFQDESVVDDSQLPKDRFSAERLKGVDSTLKIQPAELGDSAMYLCASSKSGTGVYEQYFGPGTRLTVT.

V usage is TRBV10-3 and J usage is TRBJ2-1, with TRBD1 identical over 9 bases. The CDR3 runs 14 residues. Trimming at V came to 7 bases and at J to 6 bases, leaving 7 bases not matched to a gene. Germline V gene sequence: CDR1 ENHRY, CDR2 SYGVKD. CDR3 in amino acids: CAINPETGGNEQFF. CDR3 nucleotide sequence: TGTGCCATCAATCCAGAGACAGGGGGCAATGAGCAGTTCTTC.

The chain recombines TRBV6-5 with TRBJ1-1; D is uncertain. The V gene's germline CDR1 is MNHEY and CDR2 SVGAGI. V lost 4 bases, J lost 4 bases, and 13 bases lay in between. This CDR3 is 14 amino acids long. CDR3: CASSFSTSSTEAFF. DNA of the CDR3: TGTGCCAGCAGTTTTTCGACCTCTAGCACTGAAGCTTTCTTT.

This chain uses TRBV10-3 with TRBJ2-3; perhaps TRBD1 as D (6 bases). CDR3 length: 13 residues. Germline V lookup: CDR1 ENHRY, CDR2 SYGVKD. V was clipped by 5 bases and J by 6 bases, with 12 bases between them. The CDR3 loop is CAISLRGNDTQYF. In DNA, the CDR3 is TGTGCCATCAGTCTCAGGGGAAATGATACGCAGTATTTT.

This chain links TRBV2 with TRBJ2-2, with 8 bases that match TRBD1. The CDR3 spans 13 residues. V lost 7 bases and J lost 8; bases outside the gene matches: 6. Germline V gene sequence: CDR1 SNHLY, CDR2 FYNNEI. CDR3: CASTGTGQGELFF. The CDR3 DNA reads TGTGCCAGCACCGGGACAGGACAAGGGGAGCTGTTTTTT.